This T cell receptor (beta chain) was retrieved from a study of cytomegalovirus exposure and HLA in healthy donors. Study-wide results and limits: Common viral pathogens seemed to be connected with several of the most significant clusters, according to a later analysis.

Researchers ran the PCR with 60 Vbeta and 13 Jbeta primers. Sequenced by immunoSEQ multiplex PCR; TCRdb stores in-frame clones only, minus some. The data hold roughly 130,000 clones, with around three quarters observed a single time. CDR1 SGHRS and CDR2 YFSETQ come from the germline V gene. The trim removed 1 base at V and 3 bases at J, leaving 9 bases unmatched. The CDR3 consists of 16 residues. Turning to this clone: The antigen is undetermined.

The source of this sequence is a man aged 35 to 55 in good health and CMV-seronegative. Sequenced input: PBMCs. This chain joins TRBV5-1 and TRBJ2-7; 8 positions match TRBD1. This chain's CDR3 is CASSLFHGQGNYEQYF. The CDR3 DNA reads TGCGCCAGCAGCTTGTTTCACGGACAGGGCAACTACGAGCAGTACTTC.